The 19 T cell receptor beta chains below were found in one sample sequenced in a study of shared clonotypes between healthy human individuals. Naive-designated CD8 cells lacked CD45RO, were positively enriched for CCR7, and omitted terminally differentiated effector memory CD45RA+ cells. Assay used: immunoSEQ multiplex PCR; TCRdb lists only in-frame clones, some missing. The top ten hold 1% to 1.5% of the sample, which has around 2,100,000 clones, around 96% seen once. Material: naive CD8+ T cells sorted from blood. The receptors here all came from a man aged 18 to 30 in good health.

The rearrangement joins TRBV7-2 to TRBJ2-7; D is ambiguous. This CDR3 is built from 13 residues. Germline values: CDR1 SGHTA, CDR2 FQGNSA. V lost 1 base and J lost 2, with 6 bases in between. This chain's CDR3 is CASSLGEPYEQYF. Here the CDR3 DNA reads TGTGCCAGCAGCTTAGGGGAACCCTACGAGCAGTACTTC.

The chain couples TRBV5-6 to TRBJ2-1; D may be TRBD2 (5 bases). Germline loops: CDR1 SGHDT, CDR2 YYEEEE. The CDR3 totals 15 residues. The V end lost 4 bases, the J end lost 2 bases, and 13 bases lay between the germline ends. CDR3 region: CASSPWRAAYNEQFF. The CDR3 DNA is TGTGCCAGCAGCCCCTGGCGGGCGGCCTACAATGAGCAGTTCTTC.

J is TRBJ1-6 and V is TRBV4-3; D perhaps matches TRBD1 (5 bases). CDR3 length: 16 amino acids. Germline V gene sequence: CDR1 LGHNA, CDR2 YSLEER. V was shortened by 1 base and J by 10 bases, with 17 bases between the two germline ends. The chain's CDR3 is CASSQARTLQASPLHF. For the CDR3, the DNA is TGCGCCAGCAGCCAAGCTCGGACACTCCAGGCATCACCCCTCCACTTT.

V and J are TRBV4-1 and TRBJ2-3; 7 nucleotides align to TRBD2. The CDR3 has 15 residues. CDR1 and CDR2 from the germline V gene are MGHRA and YSYEKL. Unmatched junction bases numbered 4, after V lost 2 bases and J lost 2 bases. CDR3 sequence: CASSQQLASTDTQYF. The CDR3 DNA follows: TGCGCCAGCAGCCAACAACTAGCGTCCACAGATACGCAGTATTTT.

The rearrangement joins TRBV5-1 to TRBJ1-1; the D gene is possibly TRBD1 (5 bases). The CDR3 runs 14 residues. V dropped 2 bases and J dropped 3 bases, with 11 bases sitting between them. Germline V CDR1 and CDR2: SGHRS, YFSETQ. CDR3 in amino acids: CASSFETVDTEAFF. The CDR3, as DNA: TGCGCCAGCAGCTTCGAGACAGTGGACACTGAAGCTTTCTTT.

This clone appeared a single time. The chain couples TRBV6-5 to TRBJ2-1; D gene ambiguous. Looked up from germline, CDR1 is MNHEY and CDR2 is SVGAGI. V lost 2 bases and J 8 bases, leaving 13 bases between the germline ends. The CDR3 covers 14 residues. The CDR3 DNA reads as TGTGCCAGCAGTTACCCTGACCGTTACGATGAGCAGTTCTTC. This translates into CASSYPDRYDEQFF.

V usage is TRBV7-8 and J usage is TRBJ1-2; D is undetermined. Per germline, CDR1 SGHVS and CDR2 FQNEAQ. The germline V and J ends were trimmed by 5 bases and 4 bases, with 20 bases remaining between them. The CDR3 sequence is 16 residues long. The CDR3 here is CASSPTDERSAYGYTF. CDR3 coding DNA: TGTGCCAGCAGCCCAACAGACGAACGGTCGGCCTATGGCTACACCTTC.

This clone was seen a few times. In the same sample, other DNA sequences code for this CDR3. The J gene is TRBJ2-7, the V gene TRBV7-9, with D uncertain. The CDR3 has 13 residues. V lost 5 bases, J lost 0 bases, and 8 bases lay in between. The germline V gene has CDR1 SEHNR and CDR2 FQNEAQ (reference sequence). The CDR3 here is CASSPPSSYEQYF. For the CDR3, the DNA is TGTGCCAGCAGCCCCCCGAGCTCCTACGAGCAGTACTTC.

This chain joins TRBV29-1 and TRBJ2-1; no firm D call. V lost 3 bases, J lost 0 bases, and 6 bases lay in between. Germline V gene data show CDR1 as SQVTM and CDR2 as ANQGSEA. The CDR3 covers 13 residues. The CDR3 DNA follows: TGCAGCGTTGACTCAAGCTCCTACAATGAGCAGTTCTTC. This codes for CSVDSSSYNEQFF.

The rearrangement links TRBV7-9 to TRBJ2-3; 10 bases line up with TRBD2. V shed 2 bases, J shed 5 bases, and the junction held 13 bases outside the gene matches. The germline V gene has CDR1 SEHNR and CDR2 FQNEAQ (reference sequence). This CDR3 region has 18 residues. The CDR3 nucleotides read TGTGCCAGCAGCTTATCGGGTGTGGCTAGCGGGGGTGGAGATACGCAGTATTTT. Protein product: CASSLSGVASGGGDTQYF.

The CDR3, as DNA: TGTGCCAGCAGTTTAAGCCAGGGGACTTTATCCGAGCAGTACTTC. It encodes CASSLSQGTLSEQYF. This chain connects TRBV27 to TRBJ2-7; D tentatively reads TRBD1 or TRBD2 (6 bases each). V gave up 2 bases and J gave up 6 bases, with 17 bases separating them. Looked up from germline, CDR1 is MNHEY and CDR2 is SMNVEV (reference sequence). This CDR3 is 15 amino acids long.

This chain links TRBV7-4 with TRBJ2-1; maybe TRBD2 (5 bases). Trimming took 2 bases from V and 10 from J, leaving 6 bases between them. The CDR3 is made up of 11 amino acids. The germline V gene has CDR1 SGHVT and CDR2 SQSDAQ. In DNA, the CDR3 is TGTGCCAGCAGCTTATTAGCGGAGCAGTTCTTC. Protein: CASSLLAEQFF.

V is TRBV13 and J is TRBJ2-5; 10 bases align to TRBD2. V trimming: 6 bases; J trimming: 2 bases; junction bases outside the gene matches: 3. The CDR3 has 14 residues. The germline CDR1 and CDR2 sequences are PRHDT and FYEKMQ (reference sequence). CDR3 in DNA: TGTGCCAGCAGACTAGCGGGGATACAAGAGACCCAGTACTTC. It is translated as CASRLAGIQETQYF.

This clone has only one observation. J is TRBJ1-2 and V is TRBV30; D may be TRBD1 (5 bases). Germline CDR1 is GTSNPN and CDR2 is SVGIG (reference sequence). Between the trimmed V and J ends, which lost 5 bases and 4 bases, there was a span of 14 bases. The CDR3 spans 13 residues. The CDR3 nucleotides read TGTGCCTGGGGGGAGGGGACGGGCTATGGCTACACCTTC. Residues: CAWGEGTGYGYTF. The whole variable domain, filled in from reference TRBV30 and TRBJ1-2, reads SQTIHQWPATLVQPVGSPLSLECTVEGTSNPNLYWYRQAAGRGLQLLFYSVGIGQISSEVPQNLSASRPQDRQFILSSKKLLLSDSGFYLCAWGEGTGYGYTFGSGTRLTVV.

The gene calls are TRBV7-9 and TRBJ1-4; a weak D match, TRBD1 (6 bases). With 1 base removed from V and 8 bases from J, the gap between germline ends came to 11 bases. The CDR3 runs 14 residues. Germline-derived CDR1 and CDR2 are SEHNR and FQNEAQ (reference sequence). CDR3 DNA: TGTGCCAGCAGCTTAGGTGGGGGACAAGAAAAACTGTTTTTT. This gives the protein CASSLGGGQEKLFF.

In its sample, this clone was seen once. The chain employs TRBV10-2 and TRBJ2-7; perhaps TRBD1 as D (5 bases). The germline V gene encodes CDR1 WSHSY and CDR2 SAAADI. This CDR3 spans 12 amino acids. The ends were cut back, 8 bases at V and 6 bases at J, with 14 bases in the middle. The CDR3 loop reads CASGPGQGEQYF. The CDR3 nucleotides are TGCGCCAGCGGTCCAGGGCAAGGCGAGCAGTACTTC.

V usage is TRBV5-1 and J usage is TRBJ2-2; D tentatively fits TRBD1 or TRBD2 (5 bases each). Germline V gene data show CDR1 as SGHRS and CDR2 as YFSETQ. Trimming took 5 bases from V and 2 from J, leaving 16 bases between them. CDR3 size: 16 residues. The CDR3 sequence is CASSKFRDRNTGELFF. CDR3 in DNA: TGCGCCAGCAGTAAGTTCCGGGACCGAAACACCGGGGAGCTGTTTTTT.

The V gene is TRBV7-2, the J gene TRBJ2-3; TRBD2 matches at 15 bases. CDR3 length: 19 amino acids. The germline V gene has CDR1 SGHTA and CDR2 FQGNSA. J was trimmed by 0 bases and V by 3 bases; bases with no gene match: 7. The CDR3 nucleotides read TGTGCCAGCAGCTTTGACGGGACTAGCGGGAGGCATAGCACAGATACGCAGTATTTT. Protein product: CASSFDGTSGRHSTDTQYF.

The rearrangement uses TRBV28 and TRBJ2-7, with TRBD1 matching 12 bases. Germline CDR1 and CDR2: MDHEN and SYDVKM. The V gene end was trimmed by 6 bases and the J gene end by 5 bases; junction bases not matched to a gene: 8. The CDR3 is made up of 15 amino acids. The CDR3 sequence: CASRTGTGGFDEQYF. The CDR3 DNA reads TGTGCCAGCAGAACCGGGACAGGGGGCTTCGACGAGCAGTACTTC. Using reference TRBV28 and TRBJ2-7 for the parts outside the CDR3, the full variable domain is DVKVTQSSRYLVKRTGEKVFLECVQDMDHENMFWYRQDPGLGLRLIYFSYDVKMKEKGDIPEGYSVSREKKERFSLILESASTNQTSMYLCASRTGTGGFDEQYFGPGTRLTVT.